These 7 T cell receptor beta chains share one sample of origin, sequenced in a study of blood T cells in healthy people across ages. The authors ran a second PCR of 7 to 11 cycles using a sample-barcoded 5' primer and a J-beta primer mix. From the 5' RACE reads, TCRdb called clonotypes with MiXCR, one entry per CDR3 protein. Here the sample spans about 640,000 distinct CDR3 sequences, under 70% being singletons. Sequencing input: blood. All receptors derive from a man aged 60-69 years in good health.

The V call is TRBV5-1, the J call TRBJ2-1; D gene unclear. The CDR3 runs to 15 residues. Germline CDR1 and CDR2: SGHRS and YFSETQ. The V gene lost 0 bases and the J gene lost 9 bases, with 16 bases spanning the gap. CDR3 sequence reads: CASSLGASYSIEQFF. The CDR3 nucleotides are TGCGCCAGCAGCTTGGGTGCTAGTTATTCAATTGAGCAGTTCTTC.

The CDR3 here is CSVEVTKGDTQYF. The CDR3 DNA is TGCAGCGTTGAGGTTACTAAGGGGGATACGCAGTATTTT. The gene calls are TRBV29-1 and TRBJ2-3; D possibly corresponds to TRBD1 (5 bases). CDR1 is SQVTM and CDR2 is ANQGSEA in the germline V gene. The V end was cut by 3 bases, the J end by 6 bases, with 13 bases between. This CDR3 spans 13 amino acids.

The V call is TRBV6-1, the J call TRBJ2-1; D remains ambiguous. This CDR3 is built from 14 residues. V lost 6 bases, J lost 5 bases, and 14 bases lay in between. Germline V gene lookup returns CDR1 MNHNS and CDR2 SASEGT. The CDR3 loop reads CASSGSSDHNEQFF. CDR3 DNA: TGTGCCAGCAGCGGGTCCTCGGACCACAATGAGCAGTTCTTC.

The chain couples TRBV10-3 to TRBJ2-2; D is possibly TRBD1 or TRBD2 (6 bases each). CDR3 length equals 12 residues. The germline V gene has CDR1 ENHRY and CDR2 SYGVKD. The CDR3 coding sequence is TGTGCGGGGGGACACAACACCGGGGAGCTGTTTTTT. This translates into CAGGHNTGELFF.

This chain uses TRBV15 with TRBJ2-1, with unresolved D. The CDR3 sequence is 16 residues long. V was trimmed by 5 bases and J by 0 bases, leaving 14 bases between them. Germline V gene sequence: CDR1 LNHNV, CDR2 YYDKDF (reference sequence). The CDR3 bases are TGTGCCACCAGCGGCACCCTAGTGTCCTCCTACAATGAGCAGTTCTTC. As protein: CATSGTLVSSYNEQFF.

The genes are TRBV7-8 and TRBJ2-1; the D gene is possibly TRBD2 (5 bases). The CDR3 contains 14 residues. Trimming removed 7 bases at V and 7 bases at J, with 17 bases between. Germline CDR1 SGHVS, CDR2 FQNEAQ. The CDR3 sequence is CASTRLAWENEQFF. Here the CDR3 DNA reads TGTGCCAGCACCCGGTTAGCGTGGGAAAATGAGCAGTTCTTC.

In this sample, this clonotype turned up a few times. This chain links TRBV29-1 with TRBJ1-1, with D possibly being TRBD1 (5 bases). CDR1 is SQVTM and CDR2 is ANQGSEA in the germline V gene. CDR3 length: 12 residues. Deletions cut 6 bases from V and 11 bases from J, with 19 bases between. In DNA, the CDR3 is TGCAGCGTGCAAAGGGGCGCATGGGAGGCTTTCTTT. Amino acids: CSVQRGAWEAFF. The whole variable domain, remainder taken from reference TRBV29-1 and TRBJ1-1, is SAVISQKPSRDICQRGTSLTIQCQVDSQVTMMFWYRQQPGQSLTLIATANQGSEATYESGFVIDKFPISRPNLTFSTLTVSNMSPEDSSIYLCSVQRGAWEAFFGQGTRLTVV.